This T cell receptor (beta chain) stems from a study of T cell clones after liver transplantation. Here immunoSEQ multiplex PCR was the method, and the copy in TCRdb shows in-frame clones only, minus some. Found here are tens of thousands of clones, around nine tenths of them singletons; the top ten hold less than 3%. Note on this clone: Its cognate antigen is unknown.

Germline CDR1 MRHNA, CDR2 SNTAGT. This CDR3 comprises 15 residues. With 5 bases removed from V and 5 bases from J, the gap between germline ends came to 17 bases. Points from the study as a whole: Low donor cell numbers restricted donor-reactive repertoire measurement in a couple of subjects.

The sequenced sample was CD4+ T cells from blood, obtained before liver transplant. The chain combines TRBV6-4 with TRBJ2-3, with D possibly being TRBD1 or TRBD2 (5 bases each). The sequence derives from a human donor who received a liver transplant. The CDR3 region is CASSIGGAGGDTQYF. As DNA, the CDR3 is TGTGCCAGCAGTATTGGGGGAGCCGGTGGAGATACGCAGTATTTT.